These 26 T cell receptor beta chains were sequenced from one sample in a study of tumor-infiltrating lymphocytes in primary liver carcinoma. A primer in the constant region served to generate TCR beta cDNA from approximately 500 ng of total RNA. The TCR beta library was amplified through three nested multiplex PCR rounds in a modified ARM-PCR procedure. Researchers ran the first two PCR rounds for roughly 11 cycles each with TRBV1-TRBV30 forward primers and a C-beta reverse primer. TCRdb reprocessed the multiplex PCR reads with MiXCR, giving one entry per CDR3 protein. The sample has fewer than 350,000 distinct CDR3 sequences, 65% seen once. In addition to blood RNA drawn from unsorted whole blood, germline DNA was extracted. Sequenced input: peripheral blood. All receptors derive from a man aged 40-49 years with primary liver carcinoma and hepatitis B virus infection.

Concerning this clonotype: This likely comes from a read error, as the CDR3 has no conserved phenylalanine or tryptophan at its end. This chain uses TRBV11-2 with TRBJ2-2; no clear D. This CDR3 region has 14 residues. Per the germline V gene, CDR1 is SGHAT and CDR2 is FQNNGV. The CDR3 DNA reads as TGCGCCAGCAGCTTAGAAGTGAACACCGGGGAGCTGTTTCTT. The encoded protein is CASSLEVNTGELFL.

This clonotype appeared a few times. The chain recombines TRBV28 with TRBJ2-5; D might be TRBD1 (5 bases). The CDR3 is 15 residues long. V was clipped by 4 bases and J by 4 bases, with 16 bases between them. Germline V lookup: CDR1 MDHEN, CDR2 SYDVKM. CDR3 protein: CASSSGFYRGETQYF. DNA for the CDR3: TGTGCCAGCAGTTCCGGTTTTTATAGGGGAGAGACCCAGTACTTC.

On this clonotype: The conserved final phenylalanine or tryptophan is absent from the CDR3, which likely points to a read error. The CDR3: CASSQEAAHGTQYL. The CDR3 DNA follows: TGCGCCAGCAGCCAAGAGGCAGCTCATGGGACCCAGTACTTA. The rearrangement links TRBV4-3 to TRBJ2-5; D ambiguous. Germline CDR1 LGHNA, CDR2 YSLEER. The CDR3 is 14 residues long. V lost 0 bases and J lost 7, with 12 bases in between.

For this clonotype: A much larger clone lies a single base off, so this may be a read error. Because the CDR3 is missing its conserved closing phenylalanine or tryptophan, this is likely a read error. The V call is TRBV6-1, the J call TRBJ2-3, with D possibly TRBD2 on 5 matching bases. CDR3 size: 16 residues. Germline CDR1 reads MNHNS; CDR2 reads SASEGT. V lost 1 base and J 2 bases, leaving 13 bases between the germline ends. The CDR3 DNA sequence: TGTGCCAGCAGTGAAGGTGCCTGGCGGGTCACAGATACGCAGTATTTG. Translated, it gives CASSEGAWRVTDTQYL.

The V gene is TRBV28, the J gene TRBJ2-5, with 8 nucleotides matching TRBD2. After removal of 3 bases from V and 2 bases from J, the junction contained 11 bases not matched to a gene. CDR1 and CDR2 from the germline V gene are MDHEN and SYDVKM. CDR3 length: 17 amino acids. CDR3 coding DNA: TGTGCCAGCAGTTTTTGGGGGTTCAGCGGGGGACAAGAGACCCAGTACTTC. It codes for CASSFWGFSGGQETQYF. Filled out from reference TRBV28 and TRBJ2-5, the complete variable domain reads DVKVTQSSRYLVKRTGEKVFLECVQDMDHENMFWYRQDPGLGLRLIYFSYDVKMKEKGDIPEGYSVSREKKERFSLILESASTNQTSMYLCASSFWGFSGGQETQYFGPGTRLLVL.

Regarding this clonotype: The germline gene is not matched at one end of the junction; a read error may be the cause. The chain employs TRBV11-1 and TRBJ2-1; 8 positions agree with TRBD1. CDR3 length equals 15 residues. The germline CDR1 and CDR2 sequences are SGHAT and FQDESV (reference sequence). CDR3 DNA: TGTGTCAGCAGTTTAGTCGGACAGGGATACAATGAGCAGTTCTTC. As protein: CVSSLVGQGYNEQFF. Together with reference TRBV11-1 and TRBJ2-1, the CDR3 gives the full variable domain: EAEVAQSPRYKITEKSQAVAFWCDPISGHATLYWYRQILGQGPELLVQFQDESVVDDSQLPKDRFSAERLKGVDSTLKIQPAELGDSAMYLCVSSLVGQGYNEQFFGPGTRLTVL.

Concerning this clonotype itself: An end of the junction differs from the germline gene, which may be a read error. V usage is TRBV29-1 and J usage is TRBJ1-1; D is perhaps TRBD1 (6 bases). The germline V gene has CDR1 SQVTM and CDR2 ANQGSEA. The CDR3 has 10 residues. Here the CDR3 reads CSVGDTVAFF. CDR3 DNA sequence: TGCAGCGTGGGGGACACTGTAGCTTTCTTT.

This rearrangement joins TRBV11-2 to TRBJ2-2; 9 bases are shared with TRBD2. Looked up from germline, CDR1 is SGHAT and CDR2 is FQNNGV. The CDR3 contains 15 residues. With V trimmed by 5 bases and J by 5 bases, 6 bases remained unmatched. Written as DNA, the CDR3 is TGTGCCAGCAGCGAAAGGGGACTAGCAACCGGGGAGCTGTTTTTT. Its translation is CASSERGLATGELFF.

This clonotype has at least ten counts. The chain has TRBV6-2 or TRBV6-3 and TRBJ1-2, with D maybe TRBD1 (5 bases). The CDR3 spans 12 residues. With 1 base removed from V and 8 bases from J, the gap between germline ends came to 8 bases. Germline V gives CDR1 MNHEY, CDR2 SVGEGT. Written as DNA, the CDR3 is TGTGCCAGCAGTTACTACGGGGGAGGCTACACCTTC. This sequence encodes CASSYYGGGYTF.

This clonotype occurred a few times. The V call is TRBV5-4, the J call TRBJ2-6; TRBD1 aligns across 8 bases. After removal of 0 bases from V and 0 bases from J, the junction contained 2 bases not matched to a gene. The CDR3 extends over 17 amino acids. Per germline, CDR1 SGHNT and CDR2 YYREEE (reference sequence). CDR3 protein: CASSLDGQGSGANVLTF. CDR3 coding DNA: TGTGCCAGCAGCTTGGACGGACAGGGCTCTGGGGCCAACGTCCTGACTTTC.

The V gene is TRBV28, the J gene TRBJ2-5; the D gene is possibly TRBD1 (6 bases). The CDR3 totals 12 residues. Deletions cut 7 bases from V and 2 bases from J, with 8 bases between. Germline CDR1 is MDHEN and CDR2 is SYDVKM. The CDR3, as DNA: TGTGCCAGCAAACAGGGACAAGAGACCCAGTACTTC. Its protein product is CASKQGQETQYF.

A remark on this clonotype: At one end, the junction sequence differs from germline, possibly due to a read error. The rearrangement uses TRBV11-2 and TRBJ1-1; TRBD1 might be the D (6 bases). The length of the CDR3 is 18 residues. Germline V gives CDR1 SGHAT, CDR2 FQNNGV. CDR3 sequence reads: CASSKNARLGSGDTEAFF. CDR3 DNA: TGTGCCAGCAGCAAAAACGCCCGTTTGGGCTCGGGGGACACTGAGGCTTTCTTT.

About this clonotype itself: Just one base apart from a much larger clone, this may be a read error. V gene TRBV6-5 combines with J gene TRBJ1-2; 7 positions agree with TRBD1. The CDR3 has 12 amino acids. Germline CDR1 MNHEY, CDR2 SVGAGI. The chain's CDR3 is CASSSTGVGHTF. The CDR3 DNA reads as TGTGCCAGCAGCTCAACAGGGGTTGGCCACACCTTC.

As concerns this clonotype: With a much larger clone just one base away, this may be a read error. The CDR3 nucleotides are TGTACCAGCAGTTACAACACAAACACCGGGGAGCTGTTTTTT. The encoded protein is CTSSYNTNTGELFF. This chain connects TRBV6-2 or TRBV6-3 to TRBJ2-2; D is unclear. Germline V CDR1 and CDR2: MNHEY, SVGEGT. The length of the CDR3 is 14 residues.

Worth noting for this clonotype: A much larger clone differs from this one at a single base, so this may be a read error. The CDR3 is CANSQQGPEAFF. In DNA, the CDR3 is TGTGCCAACAGCCAACAGGGCCCTGAAGCTTTCTTT. The chain is built from TRBV6-2 or TRBV6-3 and TRBJ1-1; D is possibly TRBD1 (6 bases). Trimming shortened V by 10 bases and J by 6 bases, and 15 bases separated the two germline ends. Germline V gene lookup returns CDR1 MNHEY and CDR2 SVGEGT. This CDR3 region has 12 residues.

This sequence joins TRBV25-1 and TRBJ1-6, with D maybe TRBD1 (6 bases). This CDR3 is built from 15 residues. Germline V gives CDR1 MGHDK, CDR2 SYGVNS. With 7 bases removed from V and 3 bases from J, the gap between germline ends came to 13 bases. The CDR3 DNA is TGTGCCAGCACCGACGGGGGGCACTATAATTCACCCCTCCACTTT. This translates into CASTDGGHYNSPLHF.

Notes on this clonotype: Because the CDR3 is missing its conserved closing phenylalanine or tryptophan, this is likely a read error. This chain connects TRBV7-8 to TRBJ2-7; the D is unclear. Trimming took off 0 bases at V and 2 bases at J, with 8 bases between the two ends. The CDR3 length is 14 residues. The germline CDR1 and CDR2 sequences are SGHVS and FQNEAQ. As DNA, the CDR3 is TGTGCCAGCAGCTTAGCGCGGATCGCCTACGAGCAGTACTTA. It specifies CASSLARIAYEQYL.

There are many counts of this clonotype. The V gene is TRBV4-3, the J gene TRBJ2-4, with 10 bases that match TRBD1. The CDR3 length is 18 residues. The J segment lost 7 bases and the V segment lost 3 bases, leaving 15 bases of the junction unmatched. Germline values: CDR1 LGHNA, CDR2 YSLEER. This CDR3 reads CASSHELSGTGEQNIQYF. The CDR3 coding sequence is TGCGCCAGCAGCCACGAACTCTCCGGGACAGGGGAACAGAACATTCAGTACTTC.

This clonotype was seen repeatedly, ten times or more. The chain's CDR3 is CASSLILGPYEQYF. The CDR3 DNA sequence: TGTGCCAGCAGCTTAATATTGGGACCCTACGAGCAGTACTTC. J is TRBJ2-7 and V is TRBV11-2, with D tentatively TRBD1 or TRBD2 (5 bases each). Trimming removed 2 bases from V and 2 bases from J, with 10 bases in between. CDR1 and CDR2 (germline): SGHAT, FQNNGV. There are 14 residues in the CDR3.

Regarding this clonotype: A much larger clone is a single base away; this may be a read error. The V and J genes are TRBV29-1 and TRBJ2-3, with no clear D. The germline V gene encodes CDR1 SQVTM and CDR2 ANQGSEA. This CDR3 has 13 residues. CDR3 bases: TGCAGCGTTTCCGGGTCTGTCACAGATAAGCAGTATTTT. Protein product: CSVSGSVTDKQYF.

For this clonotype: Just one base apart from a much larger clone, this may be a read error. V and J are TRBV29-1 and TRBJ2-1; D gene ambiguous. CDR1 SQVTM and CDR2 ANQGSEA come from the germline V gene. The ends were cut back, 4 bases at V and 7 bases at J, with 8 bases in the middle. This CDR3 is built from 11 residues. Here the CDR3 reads CSVGAGNEQFF. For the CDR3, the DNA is TGCAGCGTTGGTGCTGGAAATGAGCAGTTCTTC.

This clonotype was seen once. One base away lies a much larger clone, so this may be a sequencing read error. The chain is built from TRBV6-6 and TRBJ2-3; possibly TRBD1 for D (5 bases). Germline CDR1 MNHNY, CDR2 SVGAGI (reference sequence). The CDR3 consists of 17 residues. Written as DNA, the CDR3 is TGTGCCAGCAGTTACAACCCCCAGGGTGGAAGAGCAGATACGCAGTGTTTT. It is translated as CASSYNPQGGRADTQCF.

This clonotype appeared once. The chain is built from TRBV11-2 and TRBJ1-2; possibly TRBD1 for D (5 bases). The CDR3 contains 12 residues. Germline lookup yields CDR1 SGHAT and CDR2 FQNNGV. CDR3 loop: CTNSLVQGGYTF. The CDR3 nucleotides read TGTACCAACAGCTTAGTGCAGGGAGGCTACACCTTC.

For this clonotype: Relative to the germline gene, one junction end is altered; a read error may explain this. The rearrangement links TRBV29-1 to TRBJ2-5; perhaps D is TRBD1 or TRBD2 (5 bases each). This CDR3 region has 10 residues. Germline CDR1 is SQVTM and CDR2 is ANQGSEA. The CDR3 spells CSIVSGTQYF. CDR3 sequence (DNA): TGCAGCATTGTCTCTGGGACCCAGTACTTT.

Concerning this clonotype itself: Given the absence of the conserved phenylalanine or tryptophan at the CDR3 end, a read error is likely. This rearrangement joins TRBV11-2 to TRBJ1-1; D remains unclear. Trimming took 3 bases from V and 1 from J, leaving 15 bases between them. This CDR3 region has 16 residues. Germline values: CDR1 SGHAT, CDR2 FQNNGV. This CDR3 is CASSFDIVVGNTEAFL. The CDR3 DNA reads TGTGCCAGCAGCTTTGACATAGTAGTGGGGAACACTGAAGCTTTCCTT.

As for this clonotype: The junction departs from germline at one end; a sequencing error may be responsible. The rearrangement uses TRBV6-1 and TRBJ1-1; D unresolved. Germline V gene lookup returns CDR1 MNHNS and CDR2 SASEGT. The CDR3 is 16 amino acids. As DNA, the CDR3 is TGTGCCAGCAGTGAAATCGACCCCGAGCGGGGTGGTGAAACTTTCTTT. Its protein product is CASSEIDPERGGETFF.